This T cell receptor beta chain was profiled in a study of blood T cell repertoires in COVID-19. Sequencing used immunoSEQ multiplex PCR; TCRdb keeps in-frame clones, though not all of them. Among around 180,000 clones, around 80% were seen once, and the ten largest hold 9.5% to 15%. The V end lost 6 bases, the J end lost 7 bases, and 15 bases lay between the germline ends. Germline CDR1 SEHNR, CDR2 FQNEAQ (reference sequence). The CDR3 length is 13 residues. The receptor comes from a man aged 45-65 years who had recovered from COVID-19. The rearrangement links TRBV7-9 to TRBJ1-1; a weak D match, TRBD1 (5 bases). Material for sequencing was PBMCs or T cells enriched from blood (not recorded which). The CDR3 is CASRTGGLGEAFF. The CDR3 DNA is TGTGCCAGCAGAACCGGGGGTTTGGGTGAAGCTTTCTTT.